The source of this T cell receptor beta chain is a study of blood T cell repertoires in COVID-19. Using immunoSEQ multiplex PCR, the repertoire was profiled, and TCRdb retains in-frame clones only, with some absent. The sample lists 95,000 to 120,000 clones, 90% seen once, with 4% to 5.5% in the top ten. This CDR3 region has 15 residues. V was cut by 10 bases and J by 0 bases, with 17 bases left in between. Germline V CDR1 and CDR2: ENHRY, SYGVKD. Sequenced material: peripheral blood. The clonotype originates from a woman aged 45-60 years with acute or convalescent COVID-19. V usage is TRBV10-3 and J usage is TRBJ2-3, with a possible D match to TRBD1 (5 bases). CDR3 residues: CATWGGAISTDTQYF. The CDR3 DNA reads TGTGCCACGTGGGGCGGAGCGATTAGCACAGATACGCAGTATTTT.